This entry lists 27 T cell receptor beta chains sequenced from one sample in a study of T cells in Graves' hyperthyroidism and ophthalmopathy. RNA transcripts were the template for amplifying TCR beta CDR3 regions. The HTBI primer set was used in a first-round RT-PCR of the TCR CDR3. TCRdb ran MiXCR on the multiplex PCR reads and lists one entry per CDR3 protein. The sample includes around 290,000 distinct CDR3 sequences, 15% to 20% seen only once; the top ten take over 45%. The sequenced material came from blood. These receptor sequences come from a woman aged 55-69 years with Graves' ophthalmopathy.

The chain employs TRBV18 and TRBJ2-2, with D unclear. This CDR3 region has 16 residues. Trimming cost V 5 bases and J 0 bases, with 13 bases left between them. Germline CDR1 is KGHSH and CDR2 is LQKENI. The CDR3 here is CASSSQAHANTGELFF. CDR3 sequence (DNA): TGTGCCAGCTCATCGCAAGCGCACGCGAACACCGGGGAGCTGTTTTTT.

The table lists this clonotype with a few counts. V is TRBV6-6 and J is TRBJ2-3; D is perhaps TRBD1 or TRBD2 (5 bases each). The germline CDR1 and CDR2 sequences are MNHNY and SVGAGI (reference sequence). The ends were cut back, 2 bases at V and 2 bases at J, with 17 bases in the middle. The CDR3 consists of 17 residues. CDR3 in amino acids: CASSYTKGRTTTDTQYF. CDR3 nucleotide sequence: TGTGCCAGCAGTTACACTAAGGGACGGACCACCACAGATACGCAGTATTTT.

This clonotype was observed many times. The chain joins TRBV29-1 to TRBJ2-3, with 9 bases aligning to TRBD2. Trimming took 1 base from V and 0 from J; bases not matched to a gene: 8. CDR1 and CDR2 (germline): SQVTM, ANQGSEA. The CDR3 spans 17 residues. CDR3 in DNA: TGCAGCGTTGAAGGCTTGACTAGCGGATCTAGCACAGATACGCAGTATTTT. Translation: CSVEGLTSGSSTDTQYF.

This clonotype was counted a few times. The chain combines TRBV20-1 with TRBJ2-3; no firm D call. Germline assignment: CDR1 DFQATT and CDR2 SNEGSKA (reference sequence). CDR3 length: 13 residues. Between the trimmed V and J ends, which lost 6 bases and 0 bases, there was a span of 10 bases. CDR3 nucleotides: TGCAGTGCCAGGTACCCTAGCACAGATACGCAGTATTTT. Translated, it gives CSARYPSTDTQYF.

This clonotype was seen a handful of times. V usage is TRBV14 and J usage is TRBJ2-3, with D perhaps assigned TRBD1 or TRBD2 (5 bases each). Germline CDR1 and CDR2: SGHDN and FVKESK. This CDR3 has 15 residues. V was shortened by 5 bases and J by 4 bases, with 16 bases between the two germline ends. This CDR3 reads CASSVGRDQADTQYF. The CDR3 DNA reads TGTGCCAGCAGCGTCGGACGGGACCAAGCAGATACGCAGTATTTT.

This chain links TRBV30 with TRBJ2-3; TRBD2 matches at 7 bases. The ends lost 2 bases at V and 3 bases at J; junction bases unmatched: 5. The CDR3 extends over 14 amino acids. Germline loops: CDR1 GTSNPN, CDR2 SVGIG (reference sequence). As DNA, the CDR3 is TGTGCCTGGAGTCCCCTAGCGGCGACAGATACGCAGTATTTT. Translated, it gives CAWSPLAATDTQYF.

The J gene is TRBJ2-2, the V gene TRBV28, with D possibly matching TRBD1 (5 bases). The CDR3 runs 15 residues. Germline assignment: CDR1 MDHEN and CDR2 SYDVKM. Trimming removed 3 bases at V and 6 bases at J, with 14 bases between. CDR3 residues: CASSFRGRMAGELFF. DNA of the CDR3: TGTGCCAGCAGTTTTAGGGGTCGGATGGCCGGGGAGCTGTTTTTT.

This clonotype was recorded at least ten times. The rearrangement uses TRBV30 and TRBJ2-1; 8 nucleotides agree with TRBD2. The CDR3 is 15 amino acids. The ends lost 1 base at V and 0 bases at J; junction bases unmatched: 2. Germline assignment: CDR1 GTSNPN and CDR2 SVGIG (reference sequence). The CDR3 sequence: CAWSALAGSYNEQFF. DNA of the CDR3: TGTGCCTGGAGTGCCCTAGCGGGCTCCTACAATGAGCAGTTCTTC.

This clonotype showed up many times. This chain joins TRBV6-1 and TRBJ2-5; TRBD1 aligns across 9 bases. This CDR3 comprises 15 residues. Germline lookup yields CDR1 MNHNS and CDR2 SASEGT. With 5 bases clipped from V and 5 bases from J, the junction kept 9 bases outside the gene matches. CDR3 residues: CASSIGTGRFETQYF. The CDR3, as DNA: TGTGCCAGCAGTATTGGGACAGGGAGGTTTGAGACCCAGTACTTC.

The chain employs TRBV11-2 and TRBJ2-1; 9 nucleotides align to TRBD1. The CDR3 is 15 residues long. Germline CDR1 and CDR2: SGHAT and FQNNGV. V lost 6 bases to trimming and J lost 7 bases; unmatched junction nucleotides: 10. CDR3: CASRGTGTGQNEQFF. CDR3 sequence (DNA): TGTGCCAGCAGAGGAACCGGGACAGGGCAGAATGAGCAGTTCTTC. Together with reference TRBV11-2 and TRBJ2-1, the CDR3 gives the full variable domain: EAGVAQSPRYKIIEKRQSVAFWCNPISGHATLYWYQQILGQGPKLLIQFQNNGVVDDSQLPKDRFSAERLKGVDSTLKIQPAKLEDSAVYLCASRGTGTGQNEQFFGPGTRLTVL.

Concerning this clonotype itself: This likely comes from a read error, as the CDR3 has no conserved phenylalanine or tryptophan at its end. The DNA of the CDR3 is TGTGCCATCAGTAACAGGGACGGCGGGGAGCTGTTTTCT. Amino acids: CAISNRDGGELFS. This chain links TRBV10-3 with TRBJ2-2, with a tentative D call TRBD1 (6 bases). The CDR3 contains 13 residues. Germline V gives CDR1 ENHRY, CDR2 SYGVKD. V was shortened by 5 bases and J by 7 bases, with 11 bases between the two germline ends.

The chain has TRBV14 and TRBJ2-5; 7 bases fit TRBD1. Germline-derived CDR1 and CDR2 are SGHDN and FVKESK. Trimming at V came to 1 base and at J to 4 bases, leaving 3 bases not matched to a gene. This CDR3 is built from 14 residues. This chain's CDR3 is CASSQANRGETQYF. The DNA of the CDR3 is TGTGCCAGCAGCCAAGCCAACAGGGGAGAGACCCAGTACTTC. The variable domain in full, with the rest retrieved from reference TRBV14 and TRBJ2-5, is EAGVTQFPSHSVIEKGQTVTLRCDPISGHDNLYWYRRVMGKEIKFLLHFVKESKQDESGMPNNRFLAERTGGTYSTLKVQPAELEDSGVYFCASSQANRGETQYFGPGTRLLVL.

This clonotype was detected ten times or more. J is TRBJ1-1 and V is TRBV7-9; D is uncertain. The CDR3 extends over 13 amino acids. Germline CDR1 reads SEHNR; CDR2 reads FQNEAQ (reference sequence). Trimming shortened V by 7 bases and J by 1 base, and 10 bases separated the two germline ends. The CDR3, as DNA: TGTGCCAGCACCCTTGCCGGGAACACTGAAGCTTTCTTT. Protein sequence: CASTLAGNTEAFF.

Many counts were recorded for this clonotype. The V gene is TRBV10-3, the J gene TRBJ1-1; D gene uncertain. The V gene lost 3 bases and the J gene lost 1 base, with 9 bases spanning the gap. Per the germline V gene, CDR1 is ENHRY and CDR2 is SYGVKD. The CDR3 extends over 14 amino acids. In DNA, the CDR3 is TGTGCCATCAGTGAAGAGGAGGGGAACACTGAAGCTTTCTTT. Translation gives CAISEEEGNTEAFF.

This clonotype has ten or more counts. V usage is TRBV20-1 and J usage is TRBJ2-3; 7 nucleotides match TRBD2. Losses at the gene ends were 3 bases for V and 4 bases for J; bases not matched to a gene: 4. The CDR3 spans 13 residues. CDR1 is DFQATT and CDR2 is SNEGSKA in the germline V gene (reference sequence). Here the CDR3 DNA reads TGCAGTGCTAGCAGGACTAGGTCAGATACGCAGTATTTT. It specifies CSASRTRSDTQYF.

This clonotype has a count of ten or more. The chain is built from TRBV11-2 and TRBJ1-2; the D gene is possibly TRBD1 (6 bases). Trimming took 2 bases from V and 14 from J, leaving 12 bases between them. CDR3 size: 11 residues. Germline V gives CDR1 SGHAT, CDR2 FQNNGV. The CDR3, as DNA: TGTGCCAGCAGCTTAAAGCGGGACACTACCTTC. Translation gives CASSLKRDTTF.

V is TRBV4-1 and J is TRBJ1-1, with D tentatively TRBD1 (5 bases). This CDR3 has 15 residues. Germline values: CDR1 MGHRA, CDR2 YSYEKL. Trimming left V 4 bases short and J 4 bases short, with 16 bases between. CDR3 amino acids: CASSLGPGPGTEAFF. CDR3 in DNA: TGCGCCAGCAGCCTAGGGCCGGGGCCCGGCACTGAAGCTTTCTTT.

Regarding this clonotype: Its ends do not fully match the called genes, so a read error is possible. In DNA, the CDR3 is TGTGCCATCAGTGTGAAAGGAGGGGCCCCCGGGGCCCAGTACTTC. The encoded protein is CAISVKGGAPGAQYF. The chain employs TRBV12-3 or TRBV12-4 and TRBJ2-5, with D maybe TRBD2 (6 bases). The CDR3 has 15 amino acids.

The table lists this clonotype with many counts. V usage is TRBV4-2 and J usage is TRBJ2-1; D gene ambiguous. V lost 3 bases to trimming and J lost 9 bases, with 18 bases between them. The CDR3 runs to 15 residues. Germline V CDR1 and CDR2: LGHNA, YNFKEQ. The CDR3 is CASSQTRLGNGEQFF. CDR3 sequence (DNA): TGTGCCAGCAGCCAGACGCGTTTAGGGAATGGTGAGCAGTTCTTC.

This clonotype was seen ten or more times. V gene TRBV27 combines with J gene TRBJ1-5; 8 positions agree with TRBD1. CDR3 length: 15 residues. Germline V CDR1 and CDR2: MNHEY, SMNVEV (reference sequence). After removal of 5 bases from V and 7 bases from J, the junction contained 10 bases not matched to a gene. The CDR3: CASSIRQGSGQPQHF. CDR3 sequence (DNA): TGTGCCAGCAGTATCAGACAGGGGTCAGGACAGCCCCAGCATTTT.

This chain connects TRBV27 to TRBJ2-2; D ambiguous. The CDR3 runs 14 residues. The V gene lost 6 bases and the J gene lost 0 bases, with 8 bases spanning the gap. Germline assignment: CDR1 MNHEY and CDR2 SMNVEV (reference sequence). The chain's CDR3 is CASRPNPNTGELFF. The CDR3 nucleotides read TGTGCCAGCAGGCCGAATCCGAACACCGGGGAGCTGTTTTTT.

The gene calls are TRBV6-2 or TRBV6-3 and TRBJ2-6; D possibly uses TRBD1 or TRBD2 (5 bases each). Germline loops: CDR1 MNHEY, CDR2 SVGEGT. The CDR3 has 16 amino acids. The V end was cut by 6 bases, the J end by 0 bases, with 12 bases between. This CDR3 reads CASRAREHSGANVLTF. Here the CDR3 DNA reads TGTGCCAGCAGAGCCAGGGAGCACTCTGGGGCCAACGTCCTGACTTTC.

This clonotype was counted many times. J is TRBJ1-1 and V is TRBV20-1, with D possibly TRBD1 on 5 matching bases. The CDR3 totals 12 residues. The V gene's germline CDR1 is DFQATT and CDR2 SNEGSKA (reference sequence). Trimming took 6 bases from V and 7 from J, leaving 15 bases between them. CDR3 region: CSAIQAAFEAFF. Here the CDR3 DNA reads TGCAGTGCGATACAGGCCGCCTTTGAAGCTTTCTTT.

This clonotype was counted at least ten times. The CDR3 DNA sequence: TGCAGTGCTAGTTGGGACCGCACAGATACGCAGTATTTT. It codes for CSASWDRTDTQYF. The rearrangement links TRBV20-1 to TRBJ2-3; D could derive from TRBD1 or TRBD2 (5 bases each). Per the germline V gene, CDR1 is DFQATT and CDR2 is SNEGSKA (reference sequence). V lost 3 bases to trimming and J lost 1 base, with 8 bases between them. This CDR3 comprises 13 residues.

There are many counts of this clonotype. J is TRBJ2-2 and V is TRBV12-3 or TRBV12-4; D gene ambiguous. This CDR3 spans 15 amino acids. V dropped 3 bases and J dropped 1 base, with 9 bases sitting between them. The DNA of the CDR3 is TGTGCCAGCAGTTTTGGTCAGGTGAACACCGGGGAGCTGTTTTTT. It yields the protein CASSFGQVNTGELFF.

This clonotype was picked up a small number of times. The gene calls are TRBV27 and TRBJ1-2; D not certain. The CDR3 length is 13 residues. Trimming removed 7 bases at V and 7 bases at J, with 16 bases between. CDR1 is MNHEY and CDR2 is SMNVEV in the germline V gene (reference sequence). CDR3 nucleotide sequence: TGTGCCAGCACCTCCTTGGGAGGCGGTGGCTACACCTTC. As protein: CASTSLGGGGYTF.

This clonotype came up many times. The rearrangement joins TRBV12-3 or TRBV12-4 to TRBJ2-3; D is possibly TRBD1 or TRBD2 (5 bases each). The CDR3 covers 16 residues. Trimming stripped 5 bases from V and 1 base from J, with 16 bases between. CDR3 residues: CASSDIIRDGTDTQYF. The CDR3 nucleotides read TGTGCCAGCAGTGATATTATTCGGGACGGCACAGATACGCAGTATTTT.